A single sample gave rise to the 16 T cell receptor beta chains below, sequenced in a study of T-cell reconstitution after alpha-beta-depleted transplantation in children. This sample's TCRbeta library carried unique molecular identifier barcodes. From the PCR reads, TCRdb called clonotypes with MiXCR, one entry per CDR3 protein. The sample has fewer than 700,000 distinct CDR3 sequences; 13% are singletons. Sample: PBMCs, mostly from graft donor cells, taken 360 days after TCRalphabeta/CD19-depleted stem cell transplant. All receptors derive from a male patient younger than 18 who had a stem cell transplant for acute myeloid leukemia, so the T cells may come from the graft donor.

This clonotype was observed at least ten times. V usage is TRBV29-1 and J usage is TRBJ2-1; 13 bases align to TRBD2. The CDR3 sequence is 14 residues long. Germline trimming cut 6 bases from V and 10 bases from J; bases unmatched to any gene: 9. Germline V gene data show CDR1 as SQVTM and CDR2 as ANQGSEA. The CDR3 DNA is TGCAGCGTCCCGGGGTGGACTAGCGGGGGAGAGCAGTTCTTC. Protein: CSVPGWTSGGEQFF.

The CDR3 region is CASSFGTSGLAYEQYF. The CDR3 coding sequence is TGTGCCAGCAGTTTCGGGACTAGCGGGCTCGCCTACGAGCAGTACTTC. The chain combines TRBV12-3 or TRBV12-4 with TRBJ2-7; 12 bases are a match to TRBD2. There are 16 residues in the CDR3. The ends lost 3 bases at V and 2 bases at J; junction bases unmatched: 5.

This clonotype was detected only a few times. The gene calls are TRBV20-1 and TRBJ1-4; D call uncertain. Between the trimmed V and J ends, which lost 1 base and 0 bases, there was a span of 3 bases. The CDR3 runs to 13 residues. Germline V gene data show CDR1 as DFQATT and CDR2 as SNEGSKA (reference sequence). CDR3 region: CSARGPTNEKLFF. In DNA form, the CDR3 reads TGCAGTGCTAGAGGGCCAACTAATGAAAAACTGTTTTTT.

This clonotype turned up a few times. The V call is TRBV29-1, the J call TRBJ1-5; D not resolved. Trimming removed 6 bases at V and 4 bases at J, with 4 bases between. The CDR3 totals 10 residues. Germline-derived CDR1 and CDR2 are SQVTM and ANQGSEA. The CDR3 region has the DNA TGCAGCGTCTGGAATCAGCCCCAGCATTTT. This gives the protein CSVWNQPQHF.

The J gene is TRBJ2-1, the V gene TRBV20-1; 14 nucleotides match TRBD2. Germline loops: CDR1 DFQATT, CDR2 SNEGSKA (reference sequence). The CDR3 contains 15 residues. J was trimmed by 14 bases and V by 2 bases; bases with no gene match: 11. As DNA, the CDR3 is TGCAGTGCTAGATCGGGGACTAGCGGGAGCATATACGAGTTCTTC. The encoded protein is CSARSGTSGSIYEFF.

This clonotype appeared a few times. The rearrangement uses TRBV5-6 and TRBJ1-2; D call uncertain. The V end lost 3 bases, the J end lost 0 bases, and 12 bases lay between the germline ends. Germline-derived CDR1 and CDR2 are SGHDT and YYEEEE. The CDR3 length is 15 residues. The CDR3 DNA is TGTGCCAGCAGCTCCCGGTCGGTAGCTAACTATGGCTACACCTTC. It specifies CASSSRSVANYGYTF.

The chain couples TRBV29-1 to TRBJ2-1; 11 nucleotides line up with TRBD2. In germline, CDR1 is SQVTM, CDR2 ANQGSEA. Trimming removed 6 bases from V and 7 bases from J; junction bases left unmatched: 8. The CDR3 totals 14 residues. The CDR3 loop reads CSVGLAGLGNEQFF. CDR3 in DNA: TGCAGCGTCGGACTAGCGGGCCTCGGAAATGAGCAGTTCTTC.

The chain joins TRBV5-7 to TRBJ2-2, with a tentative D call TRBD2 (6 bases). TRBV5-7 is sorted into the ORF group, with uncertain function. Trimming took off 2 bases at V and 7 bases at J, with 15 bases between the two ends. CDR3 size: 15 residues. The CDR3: CASSFGAGRIGELFF. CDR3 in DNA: TGTGCCAGCAGCTTCGGGGCAGGGAGGATCGGGGAGCTGTTTTTT.

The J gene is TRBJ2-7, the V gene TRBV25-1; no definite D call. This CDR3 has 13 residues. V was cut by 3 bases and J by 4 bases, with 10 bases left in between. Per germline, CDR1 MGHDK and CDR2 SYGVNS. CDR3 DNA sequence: TGTGCCAGCAGTGACCTAGAGATTTACGAGCAGTACTTC. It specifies CASSDLEIYEQYF.

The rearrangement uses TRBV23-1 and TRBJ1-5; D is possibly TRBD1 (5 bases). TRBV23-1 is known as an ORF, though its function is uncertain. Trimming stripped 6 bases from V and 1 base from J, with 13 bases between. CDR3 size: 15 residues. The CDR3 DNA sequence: TGCGCCAGCAGCACGCAGGGTATGAGCAATCAGCCCCAGCATTTT. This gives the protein CASSTQGMSNQPQHF.

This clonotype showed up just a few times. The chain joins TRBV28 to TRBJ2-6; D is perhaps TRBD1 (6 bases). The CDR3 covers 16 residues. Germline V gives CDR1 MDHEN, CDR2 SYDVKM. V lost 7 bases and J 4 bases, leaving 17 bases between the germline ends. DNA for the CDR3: TGTGCCAGCACTTCATTCCAGGGGCACGGGGCCAACGTCCTGACTTTC. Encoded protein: CASTSFQGHGANVLTF.

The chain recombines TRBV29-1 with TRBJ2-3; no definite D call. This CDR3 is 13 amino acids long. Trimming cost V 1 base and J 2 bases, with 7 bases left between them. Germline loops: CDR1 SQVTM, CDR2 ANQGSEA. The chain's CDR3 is CSVEVSSTDTQYF. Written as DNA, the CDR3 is TGCAGCGTTGAAGTTTCCTCCACAGATACGCAGTATTTT.

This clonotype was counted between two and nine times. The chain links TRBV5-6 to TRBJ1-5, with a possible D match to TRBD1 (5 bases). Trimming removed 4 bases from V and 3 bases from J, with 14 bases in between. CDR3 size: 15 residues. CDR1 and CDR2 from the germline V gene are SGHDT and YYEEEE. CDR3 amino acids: CASSPMGQFNQPQHF. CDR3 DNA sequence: TGTGCCAGCAGCCCAATGGGGCAGTTCAATCAGCCCCAGCATTTT.

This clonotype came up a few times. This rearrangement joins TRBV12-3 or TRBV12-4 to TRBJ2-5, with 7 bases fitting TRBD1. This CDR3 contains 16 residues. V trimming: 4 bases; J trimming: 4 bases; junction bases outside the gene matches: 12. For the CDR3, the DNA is TGTGCCAGCAGTTCCTCAGGGGGTCTCGCGGGAGAGACCCAGTACTTC. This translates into CASSSSGGLAGETQYF.

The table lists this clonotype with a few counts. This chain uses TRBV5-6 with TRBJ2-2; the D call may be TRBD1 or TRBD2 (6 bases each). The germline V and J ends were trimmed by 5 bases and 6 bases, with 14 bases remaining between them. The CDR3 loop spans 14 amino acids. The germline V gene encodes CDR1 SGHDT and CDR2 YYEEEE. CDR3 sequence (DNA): TGTGCCAGCAGACCCAGGGGAGGAGCCGGGGAGCTGTTTTTT. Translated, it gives CASRPRGGAGELFF.

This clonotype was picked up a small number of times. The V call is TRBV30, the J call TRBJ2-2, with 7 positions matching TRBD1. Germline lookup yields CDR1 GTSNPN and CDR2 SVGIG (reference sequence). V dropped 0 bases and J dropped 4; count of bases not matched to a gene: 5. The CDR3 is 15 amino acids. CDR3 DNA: TGTGCCTGGAGTGTGCCTCGGACAGGCACCGGGGAGCTGTTTTTT. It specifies CAWSVPRTGTGELFF.